The entry below describes one TCR beta chain. What it binds is unknown. The source of the sample is a study of sequential checkpoint blockade in melanoma. Background on the study: Both treatment sequences were followed by maintenance nivolumab. Over 20 patients had matched tumor biopsies before treatment and at week 13 after nivolumab or ipilimumab alone. Findings of the study overall: Clinical benefit was about 30 times likelier when tumor T-cell fraction and clonality increased.

The treatment: randomized to nivolumab then ipilimumab (arm A) or the reverse (arm B). The method was immunoSEQ multiplex PCR; TCRdb's version includes in-frame clones alone and lacks a portion of them. The sample contains about 6,400 clones, 15% to 20% of which appear only once. Here the sequenced sample was tumor tissue (inferred from file names), taken from a patient given nivolumab and ipilimumab in sequence. The receptor was isolated from a human donor with melanoma.

CDR3 nucleotides: TGTGCCAGCAGCCCTTGGACAGGGGGCGGCTATGGCTACACCTTC. It codes for CASSPWTGGGYGYTF. V is TRBV16 and J is TRBJ1-2, with 11 bases lining up with TRBD1. The CDR3 is 15 residues long. V lost 4 bases and J lost 4; bases outside the gene matches: 5. Germline CDR1 and CDR2: KGHSY and FQNENV. Together with reference TRBV16 and TRBJ1-2, the CDR3 gives the full variable domain: GEEVAQTPKHLVRGEGQKAKLYCAPIKGHSYVFWYQQVLKNEFKFLISFQNENVFDETGMPKERFSAKCLPNSPCSLEIQATKLEDSAVYFCASSPWTGGGYGYTFGSGTRLTVV.